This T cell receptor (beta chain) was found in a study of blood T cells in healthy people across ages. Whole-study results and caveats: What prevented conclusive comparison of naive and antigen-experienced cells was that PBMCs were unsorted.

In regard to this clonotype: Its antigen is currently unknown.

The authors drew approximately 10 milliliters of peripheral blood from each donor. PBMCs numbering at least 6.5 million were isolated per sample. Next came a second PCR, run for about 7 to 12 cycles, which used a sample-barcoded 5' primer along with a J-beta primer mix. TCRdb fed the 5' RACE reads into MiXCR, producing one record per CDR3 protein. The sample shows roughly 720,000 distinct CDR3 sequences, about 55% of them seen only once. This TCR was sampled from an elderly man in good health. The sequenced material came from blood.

CDR3 sequence (DNA): TGTGCCACCAGTCGGTACGGTTTAGAAGAGACCCAGTACTTC. Encoded protein: CATSRYGLEETQYF. The chain combines TRBV24-1 with TRBJ2-5; no clear D gene. Germline CDR1 and CDR2: KGHDR and SFDVKD. Trimming removed 6 bases from V and 3 bases from J, with 13 bases in between. The CDR3 contains 14 residues.